Reported below is one T cell receptor (beta chain). The CDR3 sequence is 19 residues long. These data are taken from a study of blood T cell repertoires in COVID-19. The wider study: Nucleic acid was either cDNA or gDNA, and it came from T cells, B-cell-depleted T cells, or PBMCs.

Measured with immunoSEQ multiplex PCR; TCRdb has only the in-frame clones, and not every one. Seen here are around 300,000 clones, approximately 90% observed once, and the top ten hold approximately 6.5%. This sequence originates from a woman in her forties or fifties with COVID-19, enrolled during active disease. The chain joins TRBV21-1 to TRBJ1-3. TRBV21-1 is described as a pseudogene. The sequencing sample was made of peripheral blood. This CDR3 reads CASSPRAGAEANSGNTIYF. The CDR3 DNA follows: TGTGCCAGCAGCCCTCGGGCGGGGGCAGAAGCCAACTCTGGAAACACCATATATTTT.